Listed below are T cell receptor beta chains from one sample, sequenced in a study of OX40 agonist ivuxolimab in advanced cancers. Sequencing was performed with immunoSEQ multiplex PCR; in TCRdb, only in-frame clones are kept and a portion is missing. The data hold tens of thousands of clones, with 85% observed a single time. The material was CD4+ or CD8+ T cells sorted from blood, obtained in a trial of the OX40 agonist ivuxolimab. Receptors originate from an adult with an advanced solid tumor such as melanoma, head and neck, liver or kidney cancer. The CDR3 runs from the conserved cysteine through the conserved F or W. The D gene is left open where the match is weak.

v_call: TRBV5-1; j_call: TRBJ1-1; d_call: -; cdr3_aa: CASSSAPFAPEAFF; cdr3_nt: TGCGCCAGCAGCTCAGCTCCTTTCGCTCCTGAAGCTTTCTTT
v_call: TRBV18; j_call: TRBJ1-5; d_call: -; cdr3_aa: CASSPPGDSGPQHF; cdr3_nt: TGTGCCAGCTCACCACCCGGCGACTCCGGGCCCCAGCATTTT
v_call: TRBV6-5; j_call: TRBJ1-5; d_call: -; cdr3_aa: CASSYSRRQQQPQHF; cdr3_nt: TGTGCCAGCAGTTACTCGAGACGTCAGCAGCAGCCCCAGCATTTT
v_call: TRBV5-4; j_call: TRBJ2-7; d_call: -; cdr3_aa: CASSFWGGLSYEQYF; cdr3_nt: TGTGCCAGCAGCTTCTGGGGTGGACTCTCCTACGAGCAGTACTTC
v_call: TRBV7-8; j_call: TRBJ1-5; d_call: -; cdr3_aa: CASSSGRSGGNQPQHF; cdr3_nt: TGTGCCAGCAGCTCGGGACGGTCTGGGGGCAATCAGCCCCAGCATTTT
v_call: TRBV27; j_call: TRBJ1-1; d_call: TRBD1; cdr3_aa: CASSSYRGGAFF; cdr3_nt: TGTGCCAGCAGTTCCTACAGGGGGGGGGCTTTCTTT
v_call: TRBV7-9; j_call: TRBJ1-2; d_call: TRBD1; cdr3_aa: CASSLVTPRQGNYGYTF; cdr3_nt: TGTGCCAGCAGCTTAGTTACCCCCCGACAGGGGAACTATGGCTACACCTTC
v_call: TRBV10-3; j_call: TRBJ2-7; d_call: TRBD1; cdr3_aa: CAISGTGDYEQYF; cdr3_nt: TGTGCCATCAGTGGGACAGGGGACTACGAGCAGTACTTC
v_call: TRBV4-2; j_call: TRBJ2-3; d_call: TRBD2; cdr3_aa: CASSSQAGLTDTQYF; cdr3_nt: TGTGCCAGCAGCTCTCAAGCGGGACTCACAGATACGCAGTATTTT
v_call: TRBV5-4; j_call: TRBJ1-3; d_call: -; cdr3_aa: CASSLGGNSGNTIYF; cdr3_nt: TGTGCCAGCAGCTTGGGGGGCAACTCTGGAAACACCATATATTTT